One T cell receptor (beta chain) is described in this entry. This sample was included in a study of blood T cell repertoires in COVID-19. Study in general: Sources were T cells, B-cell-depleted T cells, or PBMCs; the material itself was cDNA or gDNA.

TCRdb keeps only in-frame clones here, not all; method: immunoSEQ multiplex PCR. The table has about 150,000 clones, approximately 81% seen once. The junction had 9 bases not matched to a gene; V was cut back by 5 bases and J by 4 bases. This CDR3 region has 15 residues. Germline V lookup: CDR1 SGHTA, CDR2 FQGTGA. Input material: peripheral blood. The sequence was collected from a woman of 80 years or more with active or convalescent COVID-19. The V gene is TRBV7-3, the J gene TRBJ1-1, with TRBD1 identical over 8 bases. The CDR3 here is CASSVGTGVSTEAFF. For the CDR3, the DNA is TGTGCCAGCAGCGTAGGGACAGGAGTATCCACTGAAGCTTTCTTT.